This T cell receptor (beta chain) was retrieved from a study of TIL therapy for anti-PD-1-resistant metastatic lung cancer. Study-level background: Tumors carried a median roughly 1.5 non-synonymous mutations per megabase. Study conclusions and caveats: Treatment-naive, never-smoker and oncogene-addicted patients were overrepresented in this highly selected cohort.

Time point reported: pre-treatment sample, taken before nivolumab and TIL therapy. Sequencing used immunoSEQ v3. Method: immunoSEQ multiplex PCR; TCRdb's copy keeps in-frame clones and lacks some. The sample records tens of thousands of clones, more than 60% being singletons. About this clone itself: Its antigen is undetermined.

The V and J ends lost 0 bases and 6 bases respectively, with 12 bases between them. This CDR3 contains 15 residues. CDR1 is SGHNT, CDR2 YYREEE, per germline (reference sequence). The sequence was obtained from a person between 30 and 79 years old with non-small cell lung cancer. The specimen comprised blood, sampled at baseline. The chain has TRBV5-4 and TRBJ2-2, with D perhaps matching TRBD1 (5 bases). Here the CDR3 reads CASSLVGLGAGELFF. The CDR3 DNA is TGTGCCAGCAGCTTGGTTGGGTTAGGGGCCGGGGAGCTGTTTTTT.